The present T cell receptor (beta chain) was sequenced within a study of CD8+CD57+ T cells in acquired aplastic anemia. Whole-study context: Sorted CD4+ plus CD8+ cells gave DNA averaging roughly 3 ug. Points from the study as a whole: Some 28 CD8+ CDR3 sequences occurred in both the patients and the controls. In CD8+ cells, Simpson's diversity showed no significant difference between patients and controls.

In patients chosen for sequencing, flow cytometry had shown CD8+CD57+ cell expansion. Blood was sampled before the patients had received any therapy. The germline V gene encodes CDR1 DFQATT and CDR2 SNEGSKA (reference sequence). V lost 0 bases and J lost 1, with 9 bases in between. The CDR3 length is 14 residues. Using genomic DNA as the template, TCR beta VDJ and CDR3 profiling was carried out. TCRdb recomputed calls from the reads with MiXCR, one row per CDR3 protein. The repertoire holds about 180,000 distinct CDR3 sequences, with around 50% as singletons. This clonotype was observed a few times. The antigen is unknown.

This receptor was obtained from a human donor with aplastic anemia. This chain links TRBV20-1 with TRBJ1-1; D is unclear. Material: sorted CD4+, CD8+, or CD8+CD57+ T cells (not recorded which) from PBMCs. The CDR3 nucleotides are TGCAGTGCTAGAGATTCGCAGAAGAACACTGAAGCTTTCTTT. It is translated as CSARDSQKNTEAFF.